A single sample gave rise to the 19 T cell receptor beta chains below, sequenced in a study of cytomegalovirus exposure and HLA in healthy donors. It was with 60 Vbeta and 13 Jbeta primers that the PCR ran. Assay: immunoSEQ multiplex PCR; the TCRdb copy retains only in-frame clones and omits some. The data hold tens of thousands of clones, with approximately 7.1% observed a single time. The sequenced sample consisted of PBMCs. All receptors come from a man between 45 and 60 years old in good health and CMV-seronegative.

The V call is TRBV30, the J call TRBJ1-5, with D possibly being TRBD1 (6 bases). CDR1 and CDR2 (germline): GTSNPN, SVGIG (reference sequence). The CDR3 loop spans 15 amino acids. V lost 0 bases to trimming and J lost 2 bases, with 11 bases between them. CDR3 bases: TGTGCCTGGAGTGTAGGACAGAGTGGCAATCAGCCCCAGCATTTT. This translates into CAWSVGQSGNQPQHF.

This chain links TRBV25-1 with TRBJ2-4; D remains unclear. This CDR3 comprises 15 residues. V lost 4 bases and J lost 0, with 10 bases in between. CDR1 and CDR2 (germline): MGHDK, SYGVNS. CDR3 residues: CASSAESLAKNIQYF. The CDR3 DNA sequence: TGTGCCAGCAGTGCTGAGTCGCTAGCCAAAAACATTCAGTACTTC.

This chain connects TRBV7-6 to TRBJ1-1, with unresolved D. Germline CDR1 and CDR2: SGHVS and FNYEAQ. The CDR3 runs 15 residues. With 3 bases removed from V and 0 bases from J, the gap between germline ends came to 11 bases. The CDR3 bases are TGTGCCAGCAGCTTCCGCGAGGTCATGAACACTGAAGCTTTCTTT. Encoded protein: CASSFREVMNTEAFF.

This clone was found a few times. The CDR3 bases are TGTGCCAGCAGTTTAACAAAGTGGGGCTACACCTTC. It encodes CASSLTKWGYTF. The chain joins TRBV28 to TRBJ1-2; D call uncertain. This CDR3 contains 12 residues. The germline V gene encodes CDR1 MDHEN and CDR2 SYDVKM. V dropped 2 bases and J dropped 8 bases, with 9 bases sitting between them.

This chain links TRBV5-1 with TRBJ1-2; D may be TRBD1 (6 bases). This CDR3 spans 15 amino acids. Deletions cut 4 bases from V and 2 bases from J, with 15 bases between. The V gene's germline CDR1 is SGHRS and CDR2 YFSETQ. In DNA, the CDR3 is TGCGCCAGCAGCCCTGGCGGGGGGCGAAACTATGGCTACACCTTC. Translation gives CASSPGGGRNYGYTF.

This clone was seen only a few times. Germline and junction disagree at one end, which may indicate a read error. The chain recombines TRBV7-7 with TRBJ2-5, with a weak D call TRBD1 (6 bases). CDR1 SSHAT and CDR2 FNYEAQ come from the germline V gene (reference sequence). The CDR3 extends over 15 amino acids. The CDR3 DNA reads as TGTGCTAGCAGTCGGACAGTTTATTACCAAGAGACCCAGTACTTC. Amino acid sequence: CASSRTVYYQETQYF.

CDR3 nucleotide sequence: TGCGCCAGCAGCCAGGGGTTAGGGGAAGCTTTCTTT. Amino acid sequence: CASSQGLGEAFF. The rearrangement joins TRBV5-1 to TRBJ1-1, with a possible D match to TRBD1 (6 bases). V was shortened by 4 bases and J by 8 bases, with 12 bases between the two germline ends. Germline assignment: CDR1 SGHRS and CDR2 YFSETQ. The CDR3 is 12 residues long.

There are a few counts of this clone. The chain recombines TRBV7-2 with TRBJ2-7, with 11 bases aligning to TRBD1. The ends lost 6 bases at V and 2 bases at J; junction bases unmatched: 6. CDR1 is SGHTA and CDR2 is FQGNSA in the germline V gene. The CDR3 extends over 15 amino acids. CDR3 region: CASRPGQGAPYEQYF. In DNA form, the CDR3 reads TGTGCCAGCAGACCAGGACAGGGGGCCCCCTACGAGCAGTACTTC.

This clone was detected only a few times. The chain couples TRBV5-8 to TRBJ1-5, with D unresolved. The germline V gene encodes CDR1 SGHTS and CDR2 YDEGEE. With 2 bases removed from V and 4 bases from J, the gap between germline ends came to 10 bases. This CDR3 is 14 amino acids long. CDR3 sequence (DNA): TGTGCCAGCAGCTTTTATGGGCGAAATCAGCCCCAGCATTTT. Amino acids: CASSFYGRNQPQHF.

This clone was found a few times. The chain combines TRBV10-3 with TRBJ2-7; tentatively, D is TRBD2 (7 bases). The CDR3 sequence is 16 residues long. Germline CDR1 ENHRY, CDR2 SYGVKD. Between the trimmed V and J ends, which lost 2 bases and 4 bases, there was a span of 18 bases. CDR3 in amino acids: CAISEPEGRGGYEQYF. For the CDR3, the DNA is TGTGCCATCAGTGAGCCCGAGGGCAGGGGAGGGTACGAGCAGTACTTC.

There are a few counts of this clone. The CDR3 sequence is CASMKEGAREQFF. CDR3 coding DNA: TGCGCCAGCATGAAGGAGGGGGCCCGTGAGCAGTTCTTC. V is TRBV10-1 and J is TRBJ2-1; the D gene is possibly TRBD1 (7 bases). This CDR3 region has 13 residues. V lost 7 bases and J 9 bases, leaving 16 bases between the germline ends. Looked up from germline, CDR1 is WNHNN and CDR2 is SYGVQD (reference sequence).

This clone was found a few times. This chain uses TRBV27 with TRBJ1-2; 8 nucleotides align to TRBD1. The CDR3 totals 13 residues. The V gene end was trimmed by 6 bases and the J gene end by 11 bases; junction bases not matched to a gene: 11. CDR1 is MNHEY, CDR2 SMNVEV, per germline (reference sequence). The CDR3 DNA reads TGTGCCAGCAGAATAAATTCAGGGGGCGTATACACCTTC. Translating gives CASRINSGGVYTF.

This chain uses TRBV6-1 with TRBJ2-7, with D maybe TRBD2 (5 bases). V was clipped by 2 bases and J by 10 bases, with 15 bases between them. The CDR3 consists of 13 residues. Germline CDR1 reads MNHNS; CDR2 reads SASEGT. CDR3 DNA: TGTGCCAGCAGTGAACGGTCGATGGGGAGACAGTACTTC. Translating gives CASSERSMGRQYF.

This clone was counted between two and nine times. The chain couples TRBV23-1 to TRBJ2-3; 9 positions agree with TRBD1. TRBV23-1 has ORF status, its function being uncertain. J gave up 5 bases and V 5 bases, and 2 bases lay outside the gene matches. The CDR3 has 13 amino acids. The CDR3 DNA follows: TGCGCCAGCAGTGGGACAGGGATAGATACGCAGTATTTT. It yields the protein CASSGTGIDTQYF.

This clone has a handful of counts. Relative to the germline gene, one junction end is altered; a read error may explain this. This rearrangement joins TRBV2 to TRBJ1-2; the D gene is possibly TRBD1 (5 bases). The CDR3 is 14 residues long. CDR1 and CDR2 from the germline V gene are SNHLY and FYNNEI. The CDR3 DNA reads as TGTGCCAGCGGTCAAGGGGACGGGGACTATGCCTACACCTTC. Translation: CASGQGDGDYAYTF.

This chain joins TRBV5-4 and TRBJ2-5; TRBD2 aligns across 13 bases. This CDR3 is 17 amino acids long. In germline, CDR1 is SGHNT, CDR2 YYREEE (reference sequence). With 4 bases clipped from V and 5 bases from J, the junction kept 11 bases outside the gene matches. As DNA, the CDR3 is TGTGCCAGCAGCGTCCGACTAGCGGGAGGATCAACGGAGACCCAGTACTTC. Its translation: CASSVRLAGGSTETQYF.

This clone has more than one count but fewer than ten. V is TRBV7-3 and J is TRBJ2-5, with D maybe TRBD1 (6 bases). CDR1 and CDR2 (germline): SGHTA, FQGTGA. V gave up 6 bases and J gave up 5 bases, with 13 bases separating them. The CDR3 is 13 residues long. The CDR3 is CASSIQGRETQYF. Here the CDR3 DNA reads TGTGCCAGCAGTATACAGGGACGGGAGACCCAGTACTTC.

This clone was seen once. This sequence joins TRBV27 and TRBJ1-5; TRBD1 matches at 8 bases. This CDR3 region has 14 residues. Germline assignment: CDR1 MNHEY and CDR2 SMNVEV (reference sequence). The trim removed 3 bases at V and 5 bases at J, leaving 3 bases unmatched. The CDR3 DNA reads TGTGCCAGCAGTTTGCAGGGGGCCGATCAGCCCCAGCATTTT. Its translation: CASSLQGADQPQHF.

The chain employs TRBV27 and TRBJ2-3; D is undetermined. V shed 2 bases and J shed 4 bases, with 10 bases lying between them. Germline V CDR1 and CDR2: MNHEY, SMNVEV (reference sequence). The CDR3 totals 14 residues. DNA for the CDR3: TGTGCCAGCAGTTTAGTCAGGTTCGCAGATACGCAGTATTTT. It specifies CASSLVRFADTQYF.